This entry lists 16 T cell receptor beta chains sequenced from one sample in a study of Ad26.COV2.S vaccination and SARS-CoV-2 variants. Sequencing used immunoSEQ multiplex PCR; TCRdb keeps in-frame clones, though not all of them. Of hundreds of thousands of clones listed, 80% to 90% are singletons. The treatment was: 15 to 20 received Ad26.COV2.S at low or high dose, single or two shots; about 5 received placebo; per-sample allocation not given. All samples were drawn on day 63, counting from the first vaccine or placebo injection. Sequencing was performed on peripheral blood, taken in a trial of Ad26.COV2.S vaccine versus placebo. These receptors were obtained from a person aged 18-60 years who received the Ad26.COV2.S COVID-19 vaccine or a placebo.

The CDR3 here is CASSPTGEETQYF. The CDR3, as DNA: TGTGCCAGCAGTCCCACAGGGGAAGAGACCCAGTACTTC. V usage is TRBV28 and J usage is TRBJ2-5; 7 positions agree with TRBD1. V trimming: 5 bases; J trimming: 3 bases; junction bases outside the gene matches: 3. The CDR3 has 13 residues. Germline CDR1 is MDHEN and CDR2 is SYDVKM.

The chain joins TRBV23-1 to TRBJ2-5; 7 nucleotides line up with TRBD2. TRBV23-1 is an ORF, and what it does is uncertain. CDR3 length equals 15 residues. Germline trimming cut 0 bases from V and 5 bases from J; bases unmatched to any gene: 6. CDR3 residues: CASSQSGGGGETQYF. CDR3 sequence (DNA): TGCGCCAGCAGTCAATCTGGGGGGGGAGGCGAGACCCAGTACTTC.

The J gene is TRBJ2-3, the V gene TRBV4-1; D call uncertain. The CDR3 runs to 18 residues. In germline, CDR1 is MGHRA, CDR2 YSYEKL. Trimming took off 0 bases at V and 2 bases at J, with 18 bases between the two ends. CDR3: CASSQDRPRNVFTDTQYF. The CDR3 DNA reads TGCGCCAGCAGCCAAGATCGACCGCGTAATGTATTCACAGATACGCAGTATTTT.

This rearrangement joins TRBV28 to TRBJ1-2; D might be TRBD1 (6 bases). Per the germline V gene, CDR1 is MDHEN and CDR2 is SYDVKM. The CDR3 length is 13 residues. The germline V and J ends were trimmed by 3 bases and 6 bases, with 11 bases remaining between them. CDR3 DNA sequence: TGTGCCAGCAGTTTCAGGGGATCGCATGGCTACACCTTC. As protein: CASSFRGSHGYTF.

The chain combines TRBV19 with TRBJ2-7; the match to TRBD1 covers 11 bases. J lost 2 bases, V lost 8 bases, and 8 bases had no gene match. Germline CDR1 is LNHDA and CDR2 is SQIVND (reference sequence). The CDR3 extends over 15 amino acids. The CDR3 DNA is TGTGCCAGTCGACCCGGACAGGGGGCCACCTACGAGCAGTACTTC. It is translated as CASRPGQGATYEQYF. The full variable domain, rest sourced from reference TRBV19 and TRBJ2-7, is DGGITQSPKYLFRKEGQNVTLSCEQNLNHDAMYWYRQDPGQGLRLIYYSQIVNDFQKGDIAEGYSVSREKKESFPLTVTSAQKNPTAFYLCASRPGQGATYEQYFGPGTRLTVT.

The chain combines TRBV6-2 or TRBV6-3 with TRBJ2-7; D possibly corresponds to TRBD2 (6 bases). Germline lookup yields CDR1 MNHEY and CDR2 SVGEGT. Trimming stripped 2 bases from V and 4 bases from J, with 9 bases between. This CDR3 has 13 amino acids. CDR3: CASSYGRIYEQYF. The CDR3 nucleotides are TGTGCCAGCAGTTACGGGAGGATTTACGAGCAGTACTTC.

The gene calls are TRBV5-6 and TRBJ2-2, with D uncertain. Germline CDR1 is SGHDT and CDR2 is YYEEEE. There are 15 residues in the CDR3. The ends were cut back, 2 bases at V and 0 bases at J, with 8 bases in the middle. The CDR3 is CASSLGRANTGELFF. In nucleotides, the CDR3 is TGTGCCAGCAGCTTAGGACGCGCGAACACCGGGGAGCTGTTTTTT.

This chain links TRBV6-6 with TRBJ1-2, with D possibly being TRBD1 (5 bases). Germline CDR1 MNHNY, CDR2 SVGAGI (reference sequence). Trimming took 6 bases from V and 4 from J, leaving 12 bases between them. This CDR3 has 13 amino acids. This CDR3 reads CASSPDSLYGYTF. The CDR3 nucleotides are TGTGCCAGCAGCCCCGACAGTCTCTATGGCTACACCTTC.

The chain links TRBV24-1 to TRBJ2-1; TRBD2 aligns across 13 bases. With V trimmed by 7 bases and J by 9 bases, 2 bases remained unmatched. The V gene's germline CDR1 is KGHDR and CDR2 SFDVKD. CDR3 length: 13 amino acids. In nucleotides, the CDR3 is TGTGCCACCAGAGGACTAGCGGGAGTTGAGCAGTTCTTC. This translates into CATRGLAGVEQFF.

The J gene is TRBJ2-7, the V gene TRBV24-1; 10 bases line up with TRBD1. With 11 bases clipped from V and 0 bases from J, the junction kept 15 bases outside the gene matches. Germline loops: CDR1 KGHDR, CDR2 SFDVKD. CDR3 length equals 17 residues. The CDR3 DNA is TGTGCCAGAGCGGCGGGACAGGGGTCTCCCGTCTCCTACGAGCAGTACTTC. Translation: CARAAGQGSPVSYEQYF.

V usage is TRBV10-1 and J usage is TRBJ1-3; no definite D call. The germline V and J ends were trimmed by 3 bases and 8 bases, with 11 bases remaining between them. The CDR3 totals 13 residues. Germline loops: CDR1 WNHNN, CDR2 SYGVQD (reference sequence). As DNA, the CDR3 is TGCGCCAGCAGTGATCGGTTGCGAGACACCATATATTTT. Translating it yields CASSDRLRDTIYF.

V gene TRBV6-6 combines with J gene TRBJ2-7; the match to TRBD2 covers 9 bases. Germline V gives CDR1 MNHNY, CDR2 SVGAGI (reference sequence). This CDR3 has 14 residues. V dropped 5 bases and J dropped 4; count of bases not matched to a gene: 6. CDR3 bases: TGTGCCAGCAGTGATAGCGGGGGCCTTTACGAGCAGTACTTC. It encodes CASSDSGGLYEQYF.

The V call is TRBV4-1, the J call TRBJ1-2; TRBD1 agrees at 10 bases. The germline V gene encodes CDR1 MGHRA and CDR2 YSYEKL. The CDR3 contains 14 residues. The V and J ends lost 8 bases and 8 bases, in that order; junction bases with no gene match: 11. In DNA, the CDR3 is TGCGCCAGCGGTACGACAGGGGGCGGGTCGGGCTACACCTTC. This translates into CASGTTGGGSGYTF.

The J gene is TRBJ2-6, the V gene TRBV5-1; either TRBD1 or TRBD2 may supply D (6 bases each). V lost 0 bases and J 3 bases, leaving 13 bases between the germline ends. Germline V gene sequence: CDR1 SGHRS, CDR2 YFSETQ. The CDR3 contains 17 residues. CDR3 protein: CASSLVGGLDGANVLTF. CDR3 bases: TGCGCCAGCAGCTTGGTTGGGGGGCTTGATGGGGCCAACGTCCTGACTTTC. Drawing the rest from reference TRBV5-1 and TRBJ2-6, the complete variable domain is KAGVTQTPRYLIKTRGQQVTLSCSPISGHRSVSWYQQTPGQGLQFLFEYFSETQRNKGNFPGRFSGRQFSNSRSEMNVSTLELGDSALYLCASSLVGGLDGANVLTFGAGSRLTVL.

This chain links TRBV9 with TRBJ1-4, with D tentatively TRBD1 (5 bases). The germline CDR1 and CDR2 sequences are SGDLS and YYNGEE. This CDR3 contains 14 residues. Trimming removed 0 bases from V and 9 bases from J, with 12 bases in between. The CDR3 coding sequence is TGTGCCAGCAGCGTAGCTGGGGGGGGGAAAAAACTGTTTTTT. It specifies CASSVAGGGKKLFF.

This chain joins TRBV5-1 and TRBJ2-1; TRBD2 might be the D (6 bases). Germline V lookup: CDR1 SGHRS, CDR2 YFSETQ. The length of the CDR3 is 15 residues. Trimming stripped 0 bases from V and 7 bases from J, with 14 bases between. CDR3 in DNA: TGCGCCAGCAGCTTGGAAGTTAGCGGAGCGAATGAGCAGTTCTTC. It codes for CASSLEVSGANEQFF.